This T cell receptor beta chain appears in the sequencing data of a study of CD8+CD57+ T cells in acquired aplastic anemia. Across the study: Quantities of DNA derived from sorted CD4+ and CD8+ cells averaged 3.2 ug. An average of roughly 10 million reads for CD4+ cells was obtained from healthy donors.

The template for TCR beta VDJ and CDR3 sequence profiling was genomic DNA. TCRdb redid the calling of the reads with MiXCR, one entry per CDR3 protein. This repertoire shows some 170,000 distinct CDR3 sequences, approximately 43% found once; its top ten account for 1.1%. Comments on this clonotype: As yet, its antigen is unknown. One end of the junction fails to match germline, which may point to a read error.

This CDR3 region has 12 residues. Per germline, CDR1 SGHTA and CDR2 FQGTGA. The study, taken as a whole, reports: Patients and controls shared 25 to 35 CD8+ CDR3 sequences, highly expressed in patients.

This TCR derives from a human donor in good health. This rearrangement joins TRBV7-3 to TRBJ1-6, with D unclear. Sequencing was performed on sorted CD4+, CD8+, or CD8+CD57+ T cells (not recorded which) from PBMCs. The CDR3 region has the DNA TGTGCCGGCAGCTCAGAGGGTTCACCCCTCCACTTT. Residues: CAGSSEGSPLHF.